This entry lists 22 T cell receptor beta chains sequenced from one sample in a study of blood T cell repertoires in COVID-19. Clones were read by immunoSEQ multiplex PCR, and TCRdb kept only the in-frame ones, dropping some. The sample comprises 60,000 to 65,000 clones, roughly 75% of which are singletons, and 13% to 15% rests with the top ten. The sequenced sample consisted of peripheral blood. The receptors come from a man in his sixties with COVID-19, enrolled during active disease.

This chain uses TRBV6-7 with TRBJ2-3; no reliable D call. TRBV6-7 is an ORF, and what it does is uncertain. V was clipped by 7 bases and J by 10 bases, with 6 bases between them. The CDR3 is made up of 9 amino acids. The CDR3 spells CASILPQYF. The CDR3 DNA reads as TGTGCCAGCATCCTACCGCAGTATTTT.

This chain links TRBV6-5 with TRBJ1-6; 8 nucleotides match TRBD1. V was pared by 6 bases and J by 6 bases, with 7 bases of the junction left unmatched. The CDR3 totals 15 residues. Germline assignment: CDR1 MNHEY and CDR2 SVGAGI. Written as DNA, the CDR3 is TGTGCCAGCAGGCAGGGGGCCCGATTTAATTCACCCCTCCACTTT. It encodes CASRQGARFNSPLHF.

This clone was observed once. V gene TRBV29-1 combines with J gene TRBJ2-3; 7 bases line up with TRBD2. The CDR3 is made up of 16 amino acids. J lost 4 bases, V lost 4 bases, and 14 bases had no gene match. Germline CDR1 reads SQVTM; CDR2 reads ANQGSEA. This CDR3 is CSVGGDLAVNPDTQYF. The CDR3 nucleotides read TGCAGCGTTGGGGGGGATCTAGCGGTAAACCCAGATACGCAGTATTTT.

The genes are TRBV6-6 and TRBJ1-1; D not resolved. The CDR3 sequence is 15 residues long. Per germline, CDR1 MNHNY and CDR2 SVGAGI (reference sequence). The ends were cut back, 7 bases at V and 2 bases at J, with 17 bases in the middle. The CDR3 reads CASNPRTRTNTEAFF. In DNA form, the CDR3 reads TGTGCCAGCAACCCAAGGACCCGGACTAACACTGAAGCTTTCTTT.

CDR3 coding DNA: TGTGCCAGCTCACCAAATTCCGGGGATTCACCCCTCCACTTT. Translating it yields CASSPNSGDSPLHF. This chain uses TRBV18 with TRBJ1-6; no clear D. Germline CDR1 is KGHSH and CDR2 is LQKENI. The CDR3 has 14 amino acids. Trimming took off 2 bases at V and 8 bases at J, with 10 bases between the two ends.

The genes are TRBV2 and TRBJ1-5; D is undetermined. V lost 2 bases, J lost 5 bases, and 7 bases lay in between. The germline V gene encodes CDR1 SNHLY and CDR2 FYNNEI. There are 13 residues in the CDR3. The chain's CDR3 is CASSESGDQPQHF. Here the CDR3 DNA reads TGTGCCAGCAGTGAAAGCGGGGATCAGCCCCAGCATTTT.

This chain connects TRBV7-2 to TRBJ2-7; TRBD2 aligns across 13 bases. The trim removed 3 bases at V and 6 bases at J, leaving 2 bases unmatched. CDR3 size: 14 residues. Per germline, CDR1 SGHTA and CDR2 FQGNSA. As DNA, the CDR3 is TGTGCCAGCAGCTTCCGACTAGCGGGGGGCGAGCAGTACTTC. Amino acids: CASSFRLAGGEQYF.

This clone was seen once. Here the CDR3 reads CATSRDSLSSNLTNEKLFF. CDR3 nucleotide sequence: TGTGCCACCAGCAGAGATTCCCTCTCAAGTAACTTAACTAATGAAAAACTGTTTTTT. V gene TRBV15 combines with J gene TRBJ1-4; D uncertain. Germline CDR1 reads LNHNV; CDR2 reads YYDKDF (reference sequence). The V end was cut by 0 bases, the J end by 1 base, with 18 bases between. The CDR3 totals 19 residues.

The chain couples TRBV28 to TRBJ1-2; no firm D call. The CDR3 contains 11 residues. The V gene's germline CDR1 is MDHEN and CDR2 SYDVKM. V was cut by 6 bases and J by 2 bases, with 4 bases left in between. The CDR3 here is CASRQNYGYTF. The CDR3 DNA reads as TGTGCCAGCAGGCAGAACTATGGCTACACCTTC.

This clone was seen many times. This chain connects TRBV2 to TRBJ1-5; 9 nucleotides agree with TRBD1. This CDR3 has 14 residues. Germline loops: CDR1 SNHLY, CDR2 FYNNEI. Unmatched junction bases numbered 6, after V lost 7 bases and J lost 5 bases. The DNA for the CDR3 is TGTGCCAGCAAGACCGACAGGGGGGATCAGCCCCAGCATTTT. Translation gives CASKTDRGDQPQHF. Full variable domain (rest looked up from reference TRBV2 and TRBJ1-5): EPEVTQTPSHQVTQMGQEVILRCVPISNHLYFYWYRQILGQKVEFLVSFYNNEISEKSEIFDDQFSVERPDGSNFTLKIRSTKLEDSAMYFCASKTDRGDQPQHFGDGTRLSIL.

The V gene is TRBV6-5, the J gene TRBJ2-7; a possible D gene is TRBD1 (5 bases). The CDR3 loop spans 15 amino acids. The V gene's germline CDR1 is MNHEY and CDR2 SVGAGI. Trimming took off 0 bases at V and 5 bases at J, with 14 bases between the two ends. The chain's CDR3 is CASSYSWGRAHEQYF. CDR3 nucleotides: TGTGCCAGCAGTTACTCGTGGGGCAGGGCCCACGAGCAGTACTTC.

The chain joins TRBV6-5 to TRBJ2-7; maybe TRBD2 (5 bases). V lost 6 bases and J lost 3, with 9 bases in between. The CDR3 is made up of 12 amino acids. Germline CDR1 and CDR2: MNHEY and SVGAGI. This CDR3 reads CASSGDYYEQYF. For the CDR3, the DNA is TGTGCCAGCAGCGGGGATTACTACGAGCAGTACTTC.

The CDR3 DNA follows: TGTGCCAGCTCACCTGGGACGGGAGAAGGGTACAATGAGCAGTTCTTC. Translation: CASSPGTGEGYNEQFF. J is TRBJ2-1 and V is TRBV18; a weak D match, TRBD2 (6 bases). There are 16 residues in the CDR3. V was shortened by 3 bases and J by 4 bases, with 16 bases between the two germline ends. Per germline, CDR1 KGHSH and CDR2 LQKENI.

CDR3 region: CASSIWGGDTEAFF. CDR3 sequence (DNA): TGTGCCAGCAGCATTTGGGGGGGAGACACTGAAGCTTTCTTT. V and J are TRBV7-9 and TRBJ1-1; weak D call: TRBD1 (5 bases). With 5 bases removed from V and 3 bases from J, the gap between germline ends came to 13 bases. Germline-derived CDR1 and CDR2 are SEHNR and FQNEAQ (reference sequence). This CDR3 contains 14 residues. The full variable domain, in which reference TRBV7-9 and TRBJ1-1 provide the parts outside the CDR3, is DTGVSQNPRHKITKRGQNVTFRCDPISEHNRLYWYRQTLGQGPEFLTYFQNEAQLEKSRLLSDRFSAERPKGSFSTLEIQRTEQGDSAMYLCASSIWGGDTEAFFGQGTRLTVV.

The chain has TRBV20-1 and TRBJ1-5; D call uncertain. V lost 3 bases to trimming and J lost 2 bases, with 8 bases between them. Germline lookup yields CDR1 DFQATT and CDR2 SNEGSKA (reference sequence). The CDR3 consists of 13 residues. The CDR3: CSASVGGNQPQHF. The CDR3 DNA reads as TGCAGTGCTAGTGTAGGAGGCAATCAGCCCCAGCATTTT.

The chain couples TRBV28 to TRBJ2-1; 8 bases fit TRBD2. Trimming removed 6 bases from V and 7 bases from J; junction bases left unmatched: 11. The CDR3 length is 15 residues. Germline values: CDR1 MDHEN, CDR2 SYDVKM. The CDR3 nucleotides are TGTGCCAGCAGCCCCTTAACTAGCGGAGGGAATGAGCAGTTCTTC. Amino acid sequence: CASSPLTSGGNEQFF.

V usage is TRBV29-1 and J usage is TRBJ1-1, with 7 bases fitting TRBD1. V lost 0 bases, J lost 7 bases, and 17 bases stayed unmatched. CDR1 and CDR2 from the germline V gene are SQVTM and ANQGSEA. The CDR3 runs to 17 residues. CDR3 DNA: TGCAGCGTTGAAGACCCCGGATTAATGACAGGGAAGCTTGAAGCTTTCTTT. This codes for CSVEDPGLMTGKLEAFF.

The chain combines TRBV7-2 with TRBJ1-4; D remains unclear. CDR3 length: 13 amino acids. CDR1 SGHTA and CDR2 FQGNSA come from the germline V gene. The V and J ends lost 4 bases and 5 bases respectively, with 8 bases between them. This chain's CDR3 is CASSWAKNEKLFF. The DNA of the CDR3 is TGTGCCAGCAGCTGGGCTAAGAATGAAAAACTGTTTTTT. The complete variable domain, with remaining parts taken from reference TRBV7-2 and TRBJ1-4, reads GAGVSQSPSNKVTEKGKDVELRCDPISGHTALYWYRQSLGQGLEFLIYFQGNSAPDKSGLPSDRFSAERTGGSVSTLTIQRTQQEDSAVYLCASSWAKNEKLFFGSGTQLSVL.

This CDR3 is CASSIGLAGGRQTQYF. The CDR3, as DNA: TGTGCCAGCAGCATAGGACTAGCGGGGGGACGACAGACCCAGTACTTC. The J gene is TRBJ2-5, the V gene TRBV7-2; 14 bases align to TRBD2. Trimming cost V 5 bases and J 6 bases; bases outside gene matches: 8. The V gene's germline CDR1 is SGHTA and CDR2 FQGNSA. This CDR3 comprises 16 residues.

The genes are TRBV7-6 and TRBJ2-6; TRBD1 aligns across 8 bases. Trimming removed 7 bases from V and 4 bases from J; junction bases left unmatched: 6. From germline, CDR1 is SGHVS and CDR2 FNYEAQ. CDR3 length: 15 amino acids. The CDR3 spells CASIKTGVGANVLTF. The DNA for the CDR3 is TGTGCCAGCATCAAGACAGGGGTCGGGGCCAACGTCCTGACTTTC.

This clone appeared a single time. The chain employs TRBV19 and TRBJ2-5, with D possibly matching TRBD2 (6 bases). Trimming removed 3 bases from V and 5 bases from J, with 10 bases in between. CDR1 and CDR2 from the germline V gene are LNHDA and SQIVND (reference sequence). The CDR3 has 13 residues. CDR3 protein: CASSIGGVETQYF. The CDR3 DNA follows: TGTGCCAGTAGTATCGGGGGAGTGGAGACCCAGTACTTC.

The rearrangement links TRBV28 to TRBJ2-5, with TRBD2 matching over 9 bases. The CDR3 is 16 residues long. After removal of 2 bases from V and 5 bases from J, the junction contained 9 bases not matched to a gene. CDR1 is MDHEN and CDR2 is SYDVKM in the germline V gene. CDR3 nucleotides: TGTGCCAGCAGTTTAGAAAGCGGGAGGAGGGCGGAGACCCAGTACTTC. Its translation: CASSLESGRRAETQYF.